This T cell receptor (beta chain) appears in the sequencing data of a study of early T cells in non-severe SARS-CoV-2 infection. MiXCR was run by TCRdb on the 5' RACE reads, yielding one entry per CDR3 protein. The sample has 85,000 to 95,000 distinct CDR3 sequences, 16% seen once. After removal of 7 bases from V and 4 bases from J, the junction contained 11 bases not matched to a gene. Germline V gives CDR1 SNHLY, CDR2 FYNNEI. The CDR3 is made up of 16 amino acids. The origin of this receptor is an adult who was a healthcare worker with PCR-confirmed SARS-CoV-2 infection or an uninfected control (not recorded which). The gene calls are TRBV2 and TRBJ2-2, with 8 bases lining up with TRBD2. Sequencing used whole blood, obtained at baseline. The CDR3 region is CASNTGGPSITGELFF. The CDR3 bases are TGTGCCAGCAATACGGGAGGGCCGAGCATCACCGGGGAGCTGTTTTTT. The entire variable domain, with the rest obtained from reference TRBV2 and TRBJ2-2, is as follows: EPEVTQTPSHQVTQMGQEVILRCVPISNHLYFYWYRQILGQKVEFLVSFYNNEISEKSEIFDDQFSVERPDGSNFTLKIRSTKLEDSAMYFCASNTGGPSITGELFFGEGSRLTVL.